The 13 T cell receptor beta chains reported below all come from one sample, sequenced in a study of early T cells in non-severe SARS-CoV-2 infection. TCRdb re-called the 5' RACE reads with MiXCR, one entry per CDR3 protein. The sample contains 57,000 or so distinct CDR3 sequences, about 12% of which appear only once. The sample was whole blood, taken at baseline. The receptors stem from an adult who was a healthcare worker with PCR-confirmed SARS-CoV-2 infection or an uninfected control (not recorded which). The donor label of this sample is uncertain.

This clonotype turned up a few times. This chain connects TRBV5-6 to TRBJ2-7, with TRBD1 identical over 9 bases. The germline gives CDR1 SGHDT, CDR2 YYEEEE. CDR3 length: 17 amino acids. The junction had 7 bases not matched to a gene; V was cut back by 0 bases and J by 0 bases. Here the CDR3 reads CASSLAPGTGPSYEQYV. The CDR3 region has the DNA TGTGCCAGCAGCTTGGCCCCCGGGACAGGGCCCTCCTACGAGCAGTACGTC.

This clonotype has just a few counts. The CDR3 DNA reads as TGTGCCAGTAATTCGGCGCCAGGGGCGACCCAGTACTTC. It yields the protein CASNSAPGATQYF. The rearrangement uses TRBV19 and TRBJ2-5; possibly TRBD1 for D (6 bases). Trimming left V 7 bases short and J 7 bases short, with 16 bases between. CDR1 and CDR2 (germline): LNHDA, SQIVND (reference sequence). This CDR3 has 13 residues.

This clonotype was observed at least ten times. The chain has TRBV14 and TRBJ1-2; the match to TRBD1 covers 10 bases. Germline V gene lookup returns CDR1 SGHDN and CDR2 FVKESK. J gave up 0 bases and V 4 bases, and 5 bases lay outside the gene matches. The CDR3 totals 16 residues. CDR3 DNA sequence: TGTGCCAGCAGCCCCAGGACAGGGGGAACTAACTATGGCTACACCTTC. Amino acids: CASSPRTGGTNYGYTF.

CDR3 in amino acids: CASTPSNVGATDTQYF. CDR3 coding DNA: TGCGCCAGCACCCCATCCAACGTGGGGGCAACAGATACGCAGTATTTT. This rearrangement joins TRBV5-1 to TRBJ2-3; the D gene is possibly TRBD1 (6 bases). Germline CDR1 reads SGHRS; CDR2 reads YFSETQ. Trimming left V 6 bases short and J 3 bases short, with 20 bases between. The CDR3 has 16 residues.

The chain carries TRBV6-5 and TRBJ2-1; the D gene is possibly TRBD1 (5 bases). This CDR3 comprises 15 residues. The germline gives CDR1 MNHEY, CDR2 SVGAGI. V was shortened by 6 bases and J by 0 bases, with 12 bases between the two germline ends. The CDR3 sequence: CASSPRVISYNEQFF. CDR3 nucleotide sequence: TGTGCCAGCAGCCCCAGGGTAATCTCCTACAATGAGCAGTTCTTC.

The chain employs TRBV29-1 and TRBJ1-2; D ambiguous. Looked up from germline, CDR1 is SQVTM and CDR2 is ANQGSEA. V lost 6 bases and J lost 0, with 11 bases in between. The CDR3 contains 13 residues. For the CDR3, the DNA is TGCAGCGTCAACTCGTTAGCTAACTATGGCTACACCTTC. This translates into CSVNSLANYGYTF.

The chain combines TRBV7-9 with TRBJ2-6, with D uncertain. The CDR3 loop spans 14 amino acids. Trimming pared 1 base from V and 4 bases from J, leaving 5 bases between. The germline V gene has CDR1 SEHNR and CDR2 FQNEAQ (reference sequence). CDR3 DNA: TGTGCCAGCAGCTTAGTACGCGGGGCCAACGTCCTGACTTTC. Translation: CASSLVRGANVLTF.

The V gene is TRBV7-6, the J gene TRBJ1-1, with a possible D match to TRBD1 (5 bases). Trimming took 6 bases from V and 2 from J, leaving 16 bases between them. Germline V gene sequence: CDR1 SGHVS, CDR2 FNYEAQ. The CDR3 runs to 15 residues. CDR3 DNA sequence: TGTGCCAGCAGTCGTTCTACAGGATTAAACACTGAAGCTTTCTTT. This translates into CASSRSTGLNTEAFF.

This clonotype was found a few times. The CDR3 sequence: CASANQGRTTEAFF. CDR3 coding DNA: TGTGCCAGCGCAAATCAGGGCAGAACGACTGAAGCTTTCTTT. This sequence joins TRBV6-6 and TRBJ1-1, with TRBD1 as a possible D gene (5 bases). The length of the CDR3 is 14 residues. The germline V and J ends were trimmed by 8 bases and 5 bases, with 18 bases remaining between them. CDR1 is MNHNY and CDR2 is SVGAGI in the germline V gene (reference sequence).

In this sample, this clonotype turned up a few times. The chain couples TRBV4-1 to TRBJ2-6; D possibly corresponds to TRBD1 (6 bases). Per the germline V gene, CDR1 is MGHRA and CDR2 is YSYEKL. The CDR3 consists of 20 residues. The germline V and J ends were trimmed by 0 bases and 0 bases, with 18 bases remaining between them. CDR3: CASSQDPTGIGNSGANVLTF. The CDR3 nucleotides are TGCGCCAGCAGCCAAGATCCCACAGGGATCGGAAACTCTGGGGCCAACGTCCTGACTTTC.

V gene TRBV2 combines with J gene TRBJ2-2; unclear D gene. CDR1 is SNHLY, CDR2 FYNNEI, per germline. This CDR3 contains 12 residues. The ends were cut back, 3 bases at V and 9 bases at J, with 8 bases in the middle. CDR3 sequence: CASSDTGRELFF. In nucleotides, the CDR3 is TGTGCCAGCAGTGATACCGGCCGGGAGCTGTTTTTT.

This chain connects TRBV6-6 to TRBJ2-5; D may be TRBD2 (5 bases). The ends were cut back, 6 bases at V and 5 bases at J, with 19 bases in the middle. The CDR3 is made up of 15 amino acids. The germline gives CDR1 MNHNY, CDR2 SVGAGI (reference sequence). The chain's CDR3 is CASRDRPTLGETQYF. In nucleotides, the CDR3 is TGTGCCAGCAGGGACCGCCCTACACTAGGGGAGACCCAGTACTTC.

This clonotype was recorded a few times. The chain uses TRBV10-2 and TRBJ1-2; D gene unclear. From germline, CDR1 is WSHSY and CDR2 SAAADI. V was cut by 3 bases and J by 4 bases, with 9 bases left in between. This CDR3 comprises 13 residues. CDR3 bases: TGCGCCAGCAGTGACCCGGCCCCCTATGGCTACACCTTC. Translation: CASSDPAPYGYTF.